The entry that follows covers one T cell receptor beta chain sequence. What it binds is unknown. Different DNA sequences within this sample yield the same CDR3. The V and J ends lost 5 bases and 2 bases, in that order; junction bases with no gene match: 6. CDR3 length equals 15 residues. Germline CDR1 SEHNR, CDR2 FQNEAQ (reference sequence). The sample belongs to a study of shared clonotypes between healthy human individuals. As for the study in general: Those who served as donors were a couple of women and three men between the ages of 18 and 49. Study conclusions and caveats: Rarefaction gave evidence that sorted-subset sequencing remained incomplete despite large depth.

Execution of the assay was at deep level. Using immunoSEQ multiplex PCR, the repertoire was profiled, and TCRdb retains in-frame clones only, with some absent. The table records 950,000 to 1,300,000 clones, 65% to 80% of them present only once. The chain has TRBV7-9 and TRBJ2-5, with 9 bases identical to TRBD2. The sequence came from a young man in good health. Sequenced input: memory CD4+ T cells sorted from blood. Subset here: CD45RA-negative fraction. The CDR3 loop is CASSLRLAAQETQYF. The CDR3 DNA sequence: TGTGCCAGCAGCCTCAGACTAGCGGCTCAAGAGACCCAGTACTTC.